These 26 T cell receptor beta chains were sequenced from one sample in a study of blood T cell repertoires in COVID-19. Using immunoSEQ multiplex PCR, the repertoire was profiled, and TCRdb retains in-frame clones only, with some absent. Here the sample spans 70,000 or so clones, more than 60% being singletons. Sequencing input: peripheral blood. Receptors were obtained from a human donor in a cohort sampled during active COVID-19.

This rearrangement joins TRBV6-4 to TRBJ1-3; TRBD1 matches at 8 bases. CDR3 length: 16 residues. V shed 4 bases and J 4 bases; nucleotides not matched to a gene: 9. Germline CDR1 and CDR2: MRHNA and SNTAGT. In DNA form, the CDR3 reads TGTGCCAGCAGTGCCCAGGACAGGGCGTTAGGAAACACCATATATTTT. Translated, it gives CASSAQDRALGNTIYF.

The chain joins TRBV5-1 to TRBJ2-7; perhaps TRBD1 as D (5 bases). CDR1 and CDR2 (germline): SGHRS, YFSETQ. The CDR3 spans 15 residues. V dropped 4 bases and J dropped 6 bases, with 20 bases sitting between them. CDR3 sequence: CASSPLGRVGVEQYF. CDR3 DNA: TGCGCCAGCAGCCCCCTCGGAAGGGTAGGGGTCGAGCAGTACTTC.

J is TRBJ1-5 and V is TRBV5-6; unclear D gene. The CDR3 sequence is 14 residues long. The ends were cut back, 0 bases at V and 3 bases at J, with 7 bases in the middle. Germline V lookup: CDR1 SGHDT, CDR2 YYEEEE. The CDR3 bases are TGTGCCAGCAGCTTGGTGGGAGACAATCAGCCCCAGCATTTT. Protein sequence: CASSLVGDNQPQHF.

The genes are TRBV3-1 (or the pseudogene TRBV3-2) and TRBJ2-5; TRBD1 matches 7 bases. Trimming removed 5 bases from V and 1 base from J; junction bases left unmatched: 7. Germline CDR1 LGHDT, CDR2 YNNKEL (reference sequence). This CDR3 is built from 15 residues. The CDR3 protein is CASSYMTGPQETQYF. The CDR3 region has the DNA TGTGCCAGCAGCTACATGACAGGGCCCCAAGAGACCCAGTACTTC.

The chain couples TRBV27 to TRBJ2-1; 10 bases match TRBD1. The V and J ends lost 6 bases and 7 bases, in that order; junction bases with no gene match: 6. Germline V gene sequence: CDR1 MNHEY, CDR2 SMNVEV (reference sequence). The CDR3 contains 14 residues. This CDR3 is CASRGTGEGNEQFF. As DNA, the CDR3 is TGTGCCAGCAGGGGGACAGGGGAGGGGAATGAGCAGTTCTTC.

As regards this clone: In the same sample, other DNA sequences code for this CDR3. This sequence joins TRBV12-3 or TRBV12-4 and TRBJ2-2; no firm D call. CDR3 length equals 12 residues. V was trimmed by 6 bases and J by 3 bases, leaving 5 bases between them. The CDR3 sequence: CASSPDTGELFF. CDR3 nucleotide sequence: TGTGCCAGCAGCCCGGACACCGGGGAGCTGTTTTTT.

This clone was seen just once. This chain links TRBV7-2 with TRBJ2-6; D is perhaps TRBD2 (6 bases). This CDR3 contains 17 residues. Trimming took 4 bases from V and 0 from J, leaving 13 bases between them. Looked up from germline, CDR1 is SGHTA and CDR2 is FQGNSA. The DNA of the CDR3 is TGTGCCAGCAGCTCTACTAGCTCAAGCTCTGGGGCCAACGTCCTGACTTTC. Protein: CASSSTSSSSGANVLTF. Full variable domain (missing parts from reference TRBV7-2 and TRBJ2-6): GAGVSQSPSNKVTEKGKDVELRCDPISGHTALYWYRQSLGQGLEFLIYFQGNSAPDKSGLPSDRFSAERTGGSVSTLTIQRTQQEDSAVYLCASSSTSSSSGANVLTFGAGSRLTVL.

The V call is TRBV6-5, the J call TRBJ2-7; TRBD1 matches 7 bases. V dropped 10 bases and J dropped 1; count of bases not matched to a gene: 10. Germline V gene data show CDR1 as MNHEY and CDR2 as SVGAGI. The CDR3 extends over 14 amino acids. This CDR3 reads CAILRQGSSYEQYF. The CDR3 bases are TGTGCCATCCTCCGACAGGGATCATCCTACGAGCAGTACTTC.

V usage is TRBV11-3 and J usage is TRBJ1-1; D call uncertain. The CDR3 totals 13 residues. The germline CDR1 and CDR2 sequences are SGHNT and YENEEA. V was trimmed by 5 bases and J by 5 bases, leaving 12 bases between them. The CDR3 DNA sequence: TGTGCCAGCAGCCCTGAGGGAGATACTGAAGCTTTCTTT. Translated: CASSPEGDTEAFF.

This clone was found a few times. This chain links TRBV6-5 with TRBJ1-2, with D tentatively TRBD1 (6 bases). With 7 bases removed from V and 3 bases from J, the gap between germline ends came to 12 bases. The V gene's germline CDR1 is MNHEY and CDR2 SVGAGI. The length of the CDR3 is 13 residues. CDR3 in DNA: TGTGCCAGCATCCAACAGGGCCACTATGGCTACACCTTC. This translates into CASIQQGHYGYTF.

This clone was picked up a small number of times. As DNA, the CDR3 is TGTGCCAGCAGCCCGACAGGGGCGGGCACTGAAGCTTTCTTT. It specifies CASSPTGAGTEAFF. The V call is TRBV3-1 (or the pseudogene TRBV3-2), the J call TRBJ1-1; TRBD1 matches at 8 bases. J was trimmed by 4 bases and V by 4 bases; bases with no gene match: 5. The CDR3 totals 14 residues. In germline, CDR1 is LGHDT, CDR2 YNNKEL (reference sequence).

The chain is built from TRBV7-2 and TRBJ2-2; D is unclear. The germline CDR1 and CDR2 sequences are SGHTA and FQGNSA. V dropped 3 bases and J dropped 7 bases, with 9 bases sitting between them. The length of the CDR3 is 13 residues. CDR3 DNA: TGTGCCAGCAGCTTCCCCCGTCGCGGGGAGCTGTTTTTT. Amino acids: CASSFPRRGELFF.

V and J are TRBV28 and TRBJ1-4; D gene ambiguous. V lost 5 bases and J lost 7, with 20 bases in between. CDR1 and CDR2 (germline): MDHEN, SYDVKM. This CDR3 spans 16 amino acids. The CDR3 loop is CASSPPLLSFGEKLFF. CDR3 sequence (DNA): TGTGCCAGCAGTCCCCCCCTCCTTAGCTTCGGTGAAAAACTGTTTTTT.

This chain uses TRBV6-5 with TRBJ1-6; no reliable D call. There are 13 residues in the CDR3. Germline CDR1 is MNHEY and CDR2 is SVGAGI. Trimming removed 5 bases from V and 8 bases from J, with 10 bases in between. This CDR3 reads CASSLDDYSPLHF. The CDR3 bases are TGTGCCAGCAGTCTAGACGACTATTCACCCCTCCACTTT.

CDR3 sequence: CATWRLDEQYF. In nucleotides, the CDR3 is TGTGCCACGTGGAGGCTGGACGAGCAGTACTTC. This chain connects TRBV6-5 to TRBJ2-7; D may be TRBD2 (5 bases). Per germline, CDR1 MNHEY and CDR2 SVGAGI. The V and J ends lost 10 bases and 5 bases respectively, with 12 bases between them. CDR3 length: 11 amino acids.

V is TRBV4-1 and J is TRBJ1-5, with a possible D match to TRBD1 (6 bases). Germline V CDR1 and CDR2: MGHRA, YSYEKL. Trimming left V 0 bases short and J 0 bases short, with 12 bases between. The CDR3 has 17 amino acids. CDR3 in amino acids: CASSQDPGANSNQPQHF. Here the CDR3 DNA reads TGCGCCAGCAGCCAAGACCCAGGGGCTAATAGCAATCAGCCCCAGCATTTT.

The chain carries TRBV27 and TRBJ2-3; 8 nucleotides agree with TRBD2. Per germline, CDR1 MNHEY and CDR2 SMNVEV (reference sequence). The V and J ends lost 5 bases and 1 base, in that order; junction bases with no gene match: 5. The length of the CDR3 is 15 residues. The CDR3 DNA reads TGTGCCAGCAGTCTCGGGAGGGCCGGCACAGATACGCAGTATTTT. Translating it yields CASSLGRAGTDTQYF.

The chain carries TRBV20-1 and TRBJ2-5; 7 nucleotides agree with TRBD1. The trim removed 3 bases at V and 0 bases at J, leaving 13 bases unmatched. The CDR3 runs 17 residues. In germline, CDR1 is DFQATT, CDR2 SNEGSKA (reference sequence). CDR3 nucleotide sequence: TGCAGTGCTAGTGCCTTAACCGAACAGGGGTACCAAGAGACCCAGTACTTC. This sequence encodes CSASALTEQGYQETQYF.

The rearrangement links TRBV3-1 (or the pseudogene TRBV3-2) to TRBJ2-7; 11 bases line up with TRBD1. Germline V gene lookup returns CDR1 LGHDT and CDR2 YNNKEL (reference sequence). V was clipped by 4 bases and J by 7 bases; unmatched bases: 9. This CDR3 contains 15 residues. The CDR3 loop is CASSLRTGGADEQYF. CDR3 DNA sequence: TGTGCCAGCAGCCTTAGGACAGGGGGCGCGGATGAGCAGTACTTC.

The chain links TRBV7-9 to TRBJ1-2, with TRBD1 matching over 9 bases. J gave up 8 bases and V 5 bases, and 3 bases lay outside the gene matches. CDR1 is SEHNR, CDR2 FQNEAQ, per germline (reference sequence). The CDR3 runs to 12 residues. CDR3 nucleotide sequence: TGTGCCAGCAGCCTTACAGGGGGCGGCTACACCTTC. Its translation: CASSLTGGGYTF.

The chain combines TRBV19 with TRBJ2-5; the D is unclear. CDR3 length: 12 amino acids. V lost 5 bases to trimming and J lost 6 bases, with 10 bases between them. CDR1 and CDR2 (germline): LNHDA, SQIVND (reference sequence). CDR3 region: CASSSTPKTQYF. The CDR3 DNA reads TGTGCCAGTAGTTCGACACCGAAGACCCAGTACTTC.

The gene calls are TRBV28 and TRBJ2-2; perhaps TRBD1 as D (6 bases). V lost 6 bases to trimming and J lost 1 base, with 9 bases between them. This CDR3 comprises 14 residues. The V gene's germline CDR1 is MDHEN and CDR2 SYDVKM. In DNA, the CDR3 is TGTGCCAGCAGAATGGGACAGAACACCGGGGAGCTGTTTTTT. Its protein is CASRMGQNTGELFF.

The chain combines TRBV28 with TRBJ1-2; tentatively, D is TRBD1 (6 bases). There are 13 residues in the CDR3. Germline CDR1 MDHEN, CDR2 SYDVKM. Trimming took off 2 bases at V and 8 bases at J, with 12 bases between the two ends. The CDR3 loop reads CASSLGTGLGYTF. The CDR3 DNA is TGTGCCAGCAGTTTAGGTACAGGGTTAGGCTACACCTTC.

The chain uses TRBV7-2 and TRBJ2-5; 10 bases fit TRBD2. V gave up 3 bases and J gave up 5 bases; unmatched junction bases: 6. The CDR3 spans 15 residues. The germline V gene encodes CDR1 SGHTA and CDR2 FQGNSA. Written as DNA, the CDR3 is TGTGCCAGCAGCTTTTCTAGCGGGGGAGGGGAGACCCAGTACTTC. Translated, it gives CASSFSSGGGETQYF.

This chain links TRBV2 with TRBJ2-3, with TRBD2 identical over 9 bases. Germline V gene lookup returns CDR1 SNHLY and CDR2 FYNNEI. The CDR3 is 21 amino acids. Trimming took 4 bases from V and 0 from J; bases not matched to a gene: 20. The CDR3 region is CASSVQGVAGAKRLSTDTQYF. CDR3 in DNA: TGTGCCAGCAGTGTCCAGGGGGTAGCGGGGGCAAAAAGGCTTAGCACAGATACGCAGTATTTT. Full variable domain (missing parts from reference TRBV2 and TRBJ2-3): EPEVTQTPSHQVTQMGQEVILRCVPISNHLYFYWYRQILGQKVEFLVSFYNNEISEKSEIFDDQFSVERPDGSNFTLKIRSTKLEDSAMYFCASSVQGVAGAKRLSTDTQYFGPGTRLTVL.

This clone was detected only once. This CDR3 reads CASSHSIIRGPGNEQFF. CDR3 DNA: TGCGCCAGCAGCCATAGCATAATCAGGGGGCCGGGCAATGAGCAGTTCTTC. J is TRBJ2-1 and V is TRBV4-1; 8 bases align to TRBD1. CDR3 length equals 17 residues. V lost 3 bases, J lost 6 bases, and 13 bases stayed unmatched. The V gene's germline CDR1 is MGHRA and CDR2 YSYEKL.